Below, 25 T cell receptor beta chains from the same sample are listed, as sequenced in a study of post-analysis software for immune sequencing data. Findings and limits, study-wide: Patients showed TRBV5-6, TRBV5-1 and TRBV20-1 among five TRBV segments more frequent than in controls.

Antigens for these TCRs are unknown. Libraries were made from TCR beta cDNA, and they carried unique molecular identifiers. TCRdb passed the PCR reads through MiXCR, listing each CDR3 protein once. The table shows fewer than 700,000 distinct CDR3 sequences, with roughly 40% occurring only once. Source material: blood. Every receptor here comes from a girl aged 5 to 17 with multiple sclerosis.

The chain carries TRBV7-9 and TRBJ2-5; D is unclear. The DNA end is more similar to TRBJ2-7, so the J call may be wrong. This CDR3 comprises 14 residues. The germline CDR1 and CDR2 sequences are SEHNR and FQNEAQ (reference sequence). CDR3 protein: CASSKDRTLYEQYF. The CDR3 region has the DNA TGTGCCAGCAGCAAAGACCGAACCCTCTACGAGCAGTACTTC.

This clonotype occurred a few times. V and J are TRBV6-5 and TRBJ2-7, with TRBD2 matching 8 bases. This CDR3 is 17 amino acids long. CDR1 is MNHEY and CDR2 is SVGAGI in the germline V gene. V was pared by 0 bases and J by 3 bases, with 10 bases of the junction left unmatched. The CDR3 DNA follows: TGTGCCAGCAGTTACTCCGGGAGGGACGTCTTTATCTACGAGCAGTACTTC. Translating gives CASSYSGRDVFIYEQYF.

CDR3 in DNA: TGCAGTGCTAGAGACCCCGGCCGGGGTGCCACAGATACGCAGTATTTT. Its protein is CSARDPGRGATDTQYF. The J gene is TRBJ2-3, the V gene TRBV20-1, with D tentatively TRBD2 (5 bases). Trimming took 0 bases from V and 2 from J, leaving 15 bases between them. This CDR3 has 16 amino acids. Looked up from germline, CDR1 is DFQATT and CDR2 is SNEGSKA (reference sequence).

The rearrangement uses TRBV4-2 and TRBJ2-1; TRBD2 is a possible D gene (5 bases). From germline, CDR1 is LGHNA and CDR2 YNFKEQ. The CDR3 contains 14 residues. V lost 3 bases to trimming and J lost 1 base, with 7 bases between them. The CDR3 region is CASSQGESYNEQFF. The CDR3 DNA reads as TGTGCCAGCAGCCAGGGAGAATCCTACAATGAGCAGTTCTTC.

The chain employs TRBV12-3 or TRBV12-4 and TRBJ2-2; weak D call: TRBD1 (5 bases). This CDR3 spans 14 amino acids. V lost 8 bases and J 4 bases, leaving 14 bases between the germline ends. CDR3: CASWKGQITGELFF. The CDR3, as DNA: TGTGCCAGCTGGAAGGGGCAGATCACCGGGGAGCTGTTTTTT.

The chain recombines TRBV29-1 with TRBJ1-2, with 7 positions matching TRBD1. Losses at the gene ends were 5 bases for V and 2 bases for J; bases not matched to a gene: 5. The CDR3 covers 13 residues. Germline CDR1 and CDR2: SQVTM and ANQGSEA. CDR3: CSVIQGRNYGYTF. The CDR3 nucleotides are TGCAGCGTTATACAGGGGAGGAACTATGGCTACACCTTC. Drawing the rest from reference TRBV29-1 and TRBJ1-2, the complete variable domain is SAVISQKPSRDICQRGTSLTIQCQVDSQVTMMFWYRQQPGQSLTLIATANQGSEATYESGFVIDKFPISRPNLTFSTLTVSNMSPEDSSIYLCSVIQGRNYGYTFGSGTRLTVV.

The rearrangement uses TRBV20-1 and TRBJ1-2; D gene uncertain. The ends were cut back, 5 bases at V and 8 bases at J, with 18 bases in the middle. This CDR3 is 13 amino acids long. Germline assignment: CDR1 DFQATT and CDR2 SNEGSKA (reference sequence). CDR3 nucleotide sequence: TGCAGTGCTTCCTTACGTGGGGTTGGAGGCTACACCTTC. As protein: CSASLRGVGGYTF.

This chain uses TRBV28 with TRBJ2-3; D not resolved. The V end was cut by 5 bases, the J end by 6 bases, with 12 bases between. CDR1 and CDR2 from the germline V gene are MDHEN and SYDVKM. This CDR3 has 13 residues. The CDR3 reads CASSLISPDTQYF. Here the CDR3 DNA reads TGTGCCAGCAGTCTTATTTCCCCGGATACGCAGTATTTT.

A few counts support this clonotype. The CDR3 sequence is CASTRASTSTDTQYF. The DNA of the CDR3 is TGTGCCAGCACCCGCGCGAGCACTAGCACAGATACGCAGTATTTT. The rearrangement joins TRBV7-9 to TRBJ2-3; unclear D gene. The CDR3 covers 15 residues. Trimming pared 7 bases from V and 0 bases from J, leaving 14 bases between. Germline loops: CDR1 SEHNR, CDR2 FQNEAQ (reference sequence).

The rearrangement links TRBV30 to TRBJ1-1, with D perhaps matching TRBD1 (5 bases). This CDR3 comprises 16 residues. Trimming took off 0 bases at V and 0 bases at J, with 14 bases between the two ends. Germline CDR1 GTSNPN, CDR2 SVGIG (reference sequence). The DNA for the CDR3 is TGTGCCTGGAGTGTCGAAGGGGTCTACATGAACACTGAAGCTTTCTTT. Amino acids: CAWSVEGVYMNTEAFF.

The chain combines TRBV29-1 with TRBJ1-5, with a tentative D call TRBD1 (5 bases). The CDR3 length is 13 residues. Germline-derived CDR1 and CDR2 are SQVTM and ANQGSEA. CDR3 sequence reads: CNPRGISNQPQHF. As DNA, the CDR3 is TGCAACCCGAGGGGAATTAGCAATCAGCCCCAGCATTTT.

This clonotype showed up many times. In DNA, the CDR3 is TGCAGCGTCAGTCCCCCGGGACAGGGTATGAAGACCCAGTACTTC. Protein product: CSVSPPGQGMKTQYF. V is TRBV29-1 and J is TRBJ2-7; 9 nucleotides line up with TRBD1. The J call is doubtful: the DNA matches TRBJ2-5 better. The CDR3 has 15 amino acids. Germline V gene lookup returns CDR1 SQVTM and CDR2 ANQGSEA.

The chain joins TRBV9 to TRBJ2-1; 8 positions match TRBD2. The V and J ends lost 0 bases and 4 bases, in that order; junction bases with no gene match: 15. Germline V gene lookup returns CDR1 SGDLS and CDR2 YYNGEE. This CDR3 has 19 amino acids. In nucleotides, the CDR3 is TGTGCCAGCAGCGTAGCCCCCTCCTTGGGAGCGGGGGAGTACAATGAGCAGTTCTTC. This translates into CASSVAPSLGAGEYNEQFF.

The genes are TRBV7-9 and TRBJ2-3, with TRBD2 matching over 7 bases. The J segment lost 0 bases and the V segment lost 3 bases, leaving 6 bases of the junction unmatched. This CDR3 is built from 16 residues. Germline assignment: CDR1 SEHNR and CDR2 FQNEAQ (reference sequence). The CDR3 reads CASSFTLAGSTDTQYF. CDR3 nucleotide sequence: TGTGCCAGCAGCTTCACCTTAGCGGGTAGCACAGATACGCAGTATTTT.

The chain has TRBV6-5 and TRBJ2-1; D is unclear. V was cut by 4 bases and J by 8 bases, with 15 bases left in between. The germline gives CDR1 MNHEY, CDR2 SVGAGI. The CDR3 is 14 residues long. This CDR3 reads CASSLWVGNDEQFF. The CDR3 region has the DNA TGTGCCAGCAGTTTGTGGGTGGGTAACGATGAGCAGTTCTTC.

This clonotype has just a few counts. The CDR3 coding sequence is TGCAGTGCGAGACCGGGACTAGCGGGGGGAGACTACAATGAGCAGTTCTTC. Amino acids: CSARPGLAGGDYNEQFF. The rearrangement links TRBV20-1 to TRBJ2-1; 15 nucleotides align to TRBD2. Trimming at V came to 6 bases and at J to 3 bases, leaving 9 bases not matched to a gene. The CDR3 covers 17 residues. CDR1 is DFQATT, CDR2 SNEGSKA, per germline (reference sequence).

This clonotype was counted a single time. The chain couples TRBV25-1 to TRBJ1-5, with D maybe TRBD1 (6 bases). This CDR3 comprises 14 residues. Germline V lookup: CDR1 MGHDK, CDR2 SYGVNS. V shed 2 bases and J shed 7 bases, with 12 bases lying between them. CDR3 coding DNA: TGTGCCAGCAGTGAAGCGGGGGCAGGGCAGCCCCAGCATTTT. This encodes CASSEAGAGQPQHF.

CDR3 residues: CASTSSGAVGYTF. CDR3 DNA: TGTGCCAGCACCTCGTCGGGGGCCGTTGGCTACACCTTC. This chain connects TRBV12-3 or TRBV12-4 to TRBJ1-2; D may be TRBD1 (6 bases). V was cut by 7 bases and J by 7 bases, with 16 bases left in between. This CDR3 is 13 amino acids long.

The rearrangement uses TRBV9 and TRBJ2-1, with D possibly matching TRBD2 (7 bases). Trimming left V 4 bases short and J 3 bases short, with 17 bases between. Germline-derived CDR1 and CDR2 are SGDLS and YYNGEE. The CDR3 totals 16 residues. DNA for the CDR3: TGTGCCAGCAGCCTGAGGGGGGGGGCCAGCTACAATGAGCAGTTCTTC. Its translation is CASSLRGGASYNEQFF.

This clonotype appeared a few times. This chain uses TRBV7-3 with TRBJ2-4, with 8 positions matching TRBD2. V was pared by 0 bases and J by 13 bases, with 17 bases of the junction left unmatched. Germline V CDR1 and CDR2: SGHTA, FQGTGA. CDR3 size: 17 residues. The CDR3 region has the DNA TGTGCCAGCAGCTTAACGTTTTTTGCGGGGGGTTACAATGAGCAGTACTTC. It specifies CASSLTFFAGGYNEQYF.

This clonotype appeared a few times. The chain combines TRBV20-1 with TRBJ2-1; 9 bases agree with TRBD2. CDR3 length: 15 amino acids. With 6 bases clipped from V and 2 bases from J, the junction kept 8 bases outside the gene matches. CDR1 is DFQATT, CDR2 SNEGSKA, per germline (reference sequence). CDR3 sequence reads: CSAKPGTSPYNEQFF. In nucleotides, the CDR3 is TGCAGTGCCAAACCCGGGACTAGCCCCTACAATGAGCAGTTCTTC.

This clonotype has only a few counts. This chain uses TRBV25-1 with TRBJ2-7, with 8 bases lining up with TRBD1. The CDR3 is 14 residues long. V was pared by 4 bases and J by 3 bases, with 5 bases of the junction left unmatched. Germline CDR1 reads MGHDK; CDR2 reads SYGVNS. Here the CDR3 reads CASSATGGSYEQYF. In DNA, the CDR3 is TGTGCCAGCAGTGCCACAGGGGGGAGCTACGAGCAGTACTTC.

V gene TRBV30 combines with J gene TRBJ2-5; 7 positions agree with TRBD1. V trimming: 4 bases; J trimming: 11 bases; junction bases outside the gene matches: 19. CDR3 length equals 15 residues. Germline-derived CDR1 and CDR2 are GTSNPN and SVGIG (reference sequence). The CDR3 DNA is TGTGCCTGGACTACAGGGGCCCGCTACCGGGATGAGCAGTACTTC. It translates to CAWTTGARYRDEQYF.

This clonotype turned up a few times. J is TRBJ2-3 and V is TRBV7-9, with TRBD1 matching over 7 bases. The V segment lost 8 bases and the J segment 6 bases; nucleotides outside the gene matches: 11. The germline V gene encodes CDR1 SEHNR and CDR2 FQNEAQ (reference sequence). The CDR3 length is 14 residues. The CDR3 coding sequence is TGTGCCAGCCTTACGCAGGGGGTAAAGGATACGCAGTATTTT. Its protein product is CASLTQGVKDTQYF.

This clonotype was observed a few times. The chain recombines TRBV29-1 with TRBJ1-1; D is ambiguous. V was pared by 7 bases and J by 0 bases, with 9 bases between. Germline V gene data show CDR1 as SQVTM and CDR2 as ANQGSEA. The CDR3 runs 12 residues. CDR3 sequence: CSGSTMNTEAFF. As DNA, the CDR3 is TGCAGCGGTTCTACAATGAACACTGAAGCTTTCTTT.